This T cell receptor beta chain comes out of a study of blood T cells in healthy people across ages. Turning to the study itself: Through template switching, about one barcoded beta molecule was captured per two T cells, as measured in model experiments. The study, taken as a whole, reports: Observed TCR beta diversity showed a strong correlation with the percentage of naive T cells as measured by flow cytometry.

Peripheral blood, approximately 10 milliliters per donor, was collected. With a J-beta primer mix and a sample-barcoded 5' primer, a second PCR ran about 7 to 11 cycles. Every sample gave at least 2.5 million paired-end reads containing CDR3. TCRdb fed the 5' RACE reads into MiXCR, producing one record per CDR3 protein. The sample includes 780,000 or so distinct CDR3 sequences, roughly 50% seen only once; the top ten take 25% to 30%. About this clonotype itself: Antigen specificity is unknown.

The material sequenced was blood. This TCR derives from a man aged 40-49 years in good health.

The CDR3 DNA sequence: TGTGCCAGCAGCGGCCCGGGGGAACCCTCCTATAATTCACCCCTCCACTTT. It specifies CASSGPGEPSYNSPLHF. This chain connects TRBV28 to TRBJ1-6, with D maybe TRBD1 (5 bases). Between the trimmed V and J ends, which lost 6 bases and 0 bases, there was a span of 15 bases. Looked up from germline, CDR1 is MDHEN and CDR2 is SYDVKM. The CDR3 length is 17 residues.